This TCR beta chain is from a study of T cell responses to AZD1222 COVID-19 vaccine. Broader study findings: Compared with day 0, the breadth and depth of the Spike-specific TCR repertoire rose significantly after two doses of AZD1222. Reports indicate that nearly half of spike-specific TCRs are directed at unmutated variant regions.

Assay: immunoSEQ multiplex PCR; the TCRdb copy retains only in-frame clones and omits some. The sample has some 150,000 clones, about nine tenths seen once. Germline lookup yields CDR1 SGHTA and CDR2 FQGNSA. The CDR3 has 16 residues. V lost 5 bases to trimming and J lost 0 bases; unmatched junction nucleotides: 4. In regard to this clone: The antigen is unknown.

The receptor's source is an adult in good health. The sequenced sample was peripheral blood, obtained on day 0 of AZD1222 vaccination. This sequence joins TRBV7-2 and TRBJ1-2, with 12 bases lining up with TRBD1. DNA of the CDR3: TGTGCCAGCAGCCGGGGACAGGGGGCGCCTAACTATGGCTACACCTTC. Translated: CASSRGQGAPNYGYTF.